One sample yielded the 18 T cell receptor beta chains listed below, sequenced in a study of quantifying T cell responses using KT2 cells. About the study: cDNA was made from DNase-treated RNA using alpha and beta constant primers.

Each cDNA got a UMI-containing oligo ligated at its 3' end. First-round PCR used around 4 cycles and beta primers RC1.1 and RC1.2 covering TRBC1 and TRBC2. MiXCR, applied by TCRdb to the UMI-ligation and nested PCR reads, yields one record per CDR3 protein. The data show 60,000 or so distinct CDR3 sequences, approximately 13% seen once. Material for sequencing was PBMCs spiked with cells of the T cell clone KT2. These receptors all stem from a human donor.

This sequence joins TRBV19 and TRBJ2-7; 8 bases line up with TRBD2. The CDR3 has 15 residues. The V gene end was trimmed by 5 bases and the J gene end by 3 bases; junction bases not matched to a gene: 9. Looked up from germline, CDR1 is LNHDA and CDR2 is SQIVND (reference sequence). The CDR3 loop reads CASSPEREFLYEQYF. Here the CDR3 DNA reads TGTGCCAGTAGTCCCGAGCGGGAGTTTCTCTACGAGCAGTACTTC.

V gene TRBV18 combines with J gene TRBJ1-2, with D perhaps TRBD1 (6 bases). Per germline, CDR1 KGHSH and CDR2 LQKENI. The CDR3 is 15 residues long. V was cut by 0 bases and J by 8 bases, with 16 bases left in between. Written as DNA, the CDR3 is TGTGCCAGCTCACCACCGTCAGGGGACCTATCCGGCTACACCTTC. It encodes CASSPPSGDLSGYTF.

This clonotype turned up a few times. The chain couples TRBV27 to TRBJ1-6, with D perhaps matching TRBD1 (5 bases). Germline V gene data show CDR1 as MNHEY and CDR2 as SMNVEV (reference sequence). The CDR3 covers 15 residues. With 3 bases removed from V and 2 bases from J, the gap between germline ends came to 8 bases. This CDR3 is CASSLTVTYNSPLHF. In DNA form, the CDR3 reads TGTGCCAGCAGTTTGACAGTTACCTATAATTCACCCCTCCACTTT.

This clonotype was recorded many times. CDR3 protein: CASSGLFGREGTYEQYF. CDR3 bases: TGTGCCAGCAGTGGCCTGTTTGGGCGGGAGGGAACCTACGAGCAGTACTTC. The chain is built from TRBV12-3 or TRBV12-4 and TRBJ2-7; 9 nucleotides align to TRBD2. The CDR3 has 17 residues. J gave up 2 bases and V 5 bases, and 13 bases lay outside the gene matches.

The V and J genes are TRBV7-9 and TRBJ2-4; D gene unclear. The germline V and J ends were trimmed by 5 bases and 3 bases, with 11 bases remaining between them. There are 14 residues in the CDR3. CDR1 SEHNR and CDR2 FQNEAQ come from the germline V gene (reference sequence). Here the CDR3 reads CASSEDLGKNIQYF. CDR3 sequence (DNA): TGTGCCAGCAGCGAGGACCTTGGCAAAAACATTCAGTACTTC.

This clonotype has only a few counts. The chain links TRBV5-1 to TRBJ2-4; D tentatively fits TRBD1 or TRBD2 (6 bases each). V was cut by 4 bases and J by 9 bases, with 26 bases left in between. The germline CDR1 and CDR2 sequences are SGHRS and YFSETQ. The CDR3 length is 17 residues. The CDR3 DNA reads as TGCGCCAGCAGCCGCGATCCCGTTGGGGGGCGCCGGGGCATTCAGTACTTC. Translating gives CASSRDPVGGRRGIQYF. Supplemented by reference TRBV5-1 and TRBJ2-4, the full variable domain reads KAGVTQTPRYLIKTRGQQVTLSCSPISGHRSVSWYQQTPGQGLQFLFEYFSETQRNKGNFPGRFSGRQFSNSRSEMNVSTLELGDSALYLCASSRDPVGGRRGIQYFGAGTRLSVL.

The chain couples TRBV12-3 or TRBV12-4 to TRBJ1-4, with D hard to call. V gave up 8 bases and J gave up 3 bases, with 10 bases separating them. The CDR3 runs to 13 residues. Here the CDR3 reads CASGRSPNEKLFF. The CDR3 DNA follows: TGTGCCAGCGGGAGGAGTCCTAATGAAAAACTGTTTTTT.

At least ten counts were recorded for this clonotype. The CDR3 is CSAGGGNQPQHF. The CDR3 nucleotides read TGCAGTGCGGGGGGGGGAAATCAGCCCCAGCATTTT. The V gene is TRBV20-1, the J gene TRBJ1-5; D possibly corresponds to TRBD1 (5 bases). CDR3 length: 12 residues. Germline CDR1 and CDR2: DFQATT and SNEGSKA (reference sequence). V lost 6 bases, J lost 4 bases, and 10 bases lay in between.

This clonotype was recorded a few times. V and J are TRBV25-1 and TRBJ1-2, with 11 bases that match TRBD1. The germline CDR1 and CDR2 sequences are MGHDK and SYGVNS. This CDR3 comprises 14 residues. After removal of 8 bases from V and 5 bases from J, the junction contained 7 bases not matched to a gene. For the CDR3, the DNA is TGTGCCAGCTCATATGGGACAGGGGGGTATGGCTACACCTTC. It translates to CASSYGTGGYGYTF.

The chain links TRBV12-3 or TRBV12-4 to TRBJ2-7, with 7 positions matching TRBD2. The V gene end was trimmed by 4 bases and the J gene end by 7 bases; junction bases not matched to a gene: 13. CDR3 size: 15 residues. CDR3 protein: CASSSLSAGVSEQYF. The CDR3 DNA reads as TGTGCCAGCAGTTCCCTCTCCGCGGGAGTAAGTGAGCAGTACTTC.

This clonotype was recorded a few times. The J gene is TRBJ1-1, the V gene TRBV5-1; D perhaps matches TRBD1 (6 bases). This CDR3 spans 15 amino acids. The V gene lost 0 bases and the J gene lost 4 bases, with 13 bases spanning the gap. The germline V gene encodes CDR1 SGHRS and CDR2 YFSETQ. The CDR3 region is CASSLAGGQGTEAFF. Here the CDR3 DNA reads TGCGCCAGCAGCTTGGCCGGGGGGCAGGGCACTGAAGCTTTCTTT.

This clonotype was seen at least ten times. The J gene is TRBJ1-5, the V gene TRBV4-3; TRBD1 matches 9 bases. The junction had 4 bases not matched to a gene; V was cut back by 3 bases and J by 7 bases. Germline V CDR1 and CDR2: LGHNA, YSLEER. This CDR3 has 14 amino acids. The CDR3 region is CASSQGTGTQPQHF. As DNA, the CDR3 is TGCGCCAGCAGCCAGGGGACAGGGACGCAGCCCCAGCATTTT.

This clonotype was picked up many times. CDR3 nucleotide sequence: TGTGCCAGCAGCCAAGTTTCACAGGGGACAGATACGCAGTATTTT. Its protein product is CASSQVSQGTDTQYF. The chain recombines TRBV4-2 with TRBJ2-3, with TRBD1 matching over 7 bases. The germline V gene encodes CDR1 LGHNA and CDR2 YNFKEQ. Trimming cost V 1 base and J 3 bases; bases outside gene matches: 4. The CDR3 consists of 15 residues.

This chain links TRBV6-4 with TRBJ2-1; D remains ambiguous. Trimming removed 4 bases at V and 6 bases at J, with 10 bases between. Germline CDR1 is MRHNA and CDR2 is SNTAGT. This CDR3 region has 13 residues. CDR3 sequence reads: CASSATESNEQFF. The CDR3 DNA reads as TGTGCCAGCAGTGCCACAGAGTCCAATGAGCAGTTCTTC.

This clonotype has at least ten counts. The V and J genes are TRBV10-1 and TRBJ2-2; D gene uncertain. Looked up from germline, CDR1 is WNHNN and CDR2 is SYGVQD (reference sequence). This CDR3 region has 13 residues. V shed 5 bases and J shed 0 bases, with 4 bases lying between them. The CDR3, as DNA: TGCGCCAGCAGTTATTCGAACACCGGGGAGCTGTTTTTT. Translating gives CASSYSNTGELFF.

A word on this clonotype: With a much larger clone just one base away, this may be a read error. The chain carries TRBV12-3 or TRBV12-4 and TRBJ1-5; possible D gene TRBD1, 5 bases. The V end lost 11 bases, the J end lost 0 bases, and 20 bases lay between the germline ends. This CDR3 is built from 16 residues. Here the CDR3 reads CAGDTEGVYSNQPQHF. The CDR3 DNA reads TGTGCCGGAGACACTGAAGGGGTTTATAGCAATCAGCCCCAGCATTTT.

The gene calls are TRBV3-1 and TRBJ2-3; 11 bases fit TRBD2. CDR3 length: 19 residues. Germline values: CDR1 LGHDT, CDR2 YNNKEL (reference sequence). With V trimmed by 4 bases and J by 1 base, 13 bases remained unmatched. CDR3 protein: CASSPQNLGTSGRTDTQYF. The CDR3 bases are TGTGCCAGCAGCCCGCAGAATCTTGGGACTAGCGGCCGCACAGATACGCAGTATTTT.

This clonotype was counted at least ten times. V is TRBV6-6 and J is TRBJ2-7, with TRBD1 matching over 9 bases. In germline, CDR1 is MNHNY, CDR2 SVGAGI (reference sequence). The CDR3 length is 15 residues. V was clipped by 0 bases and J by 4 bases; unmatched bases: 4. CDR3 loop: CASSYSGQGWYEQYF. The CDR3 DNA is TGTGCCAGCAGTTACTCGGGACAGGGTTGGTACGAGCAGTACTTC.